A selection of T cell receptor beta chains follows, all from one sample in a study of blood T cell repertoires in COVID-19. The repertoire was sequenced with immunoSEQ multiplex PCR; TCRdb's copy has only in-frame clones and lacks some. The sample includes around 200,000 clones, roughly 84% of them seen just once. The specimen sequenced was peripheral blood. The receptors derive from a woman of 80 years or more with acute or convalescent COVID-19. Each CDR3 is given with its conserved first and last residue.

J gene: TRBJ1-1
V gene: TRBV7-2
CDR3 protein: CASSLGGVGMAFF

J gene: TRBJ2-2
V gene: TRBV2
CDR3 protein: CASREGLAEIRVTGELFF

J gene: TRBJ2-2
V gene: TRBV7-9
CDR3 protein: CASSLGLVGRGTGELFF

J gene: TRBJ2-6
V gene: TRBV5-6
CDR3 protein: CASSFLQGITSGANVLTF

J gene: TRBJ1-5
V gene: TRBV18
CDR3 protein: CASSPSRDNQPQHF

J gene: TRBJ2-1
V gene: TRBV12-3/TRBV12-4
CDR3 protein: CASSGQGPNEQFF

J gene: TRBJ1-1
V gene: TRBV28
CDR3 protein: CASSLFMNTEAFF

J gene: TRBJ1-1
V gene: TRBV2
CDR3 protein: CASSGTGGDTEAFF

J gene: TRBJ2-3
V gene: TRBV7-3
CDR3 protein: CASSVDRITDTQYF

J gene: TRBJ2-1
V gene: TRBV7-8
CDR3 protein: CASSNFGTSLVEQFF

J gene: TRBJ2-3
V gene: TRBV5-1
CDR3 protein: CASSFLAGGPGTDTQYF

J gene: TRBJ2-5
V gene: TRBV29-1
CDR3 protein: CSVHSGIETQYF

J gene: TRBJ2-3
V gene: TRBV7-2
CDR3 protein: CASSLVGGRAVDTQYF

J gene: TRBJ2-3
V gene: TRBV29-1
CDR3 protein: CSVEVRDTQYF

J gene: TRBJ1-3
V gene: TRBV10-2
CDR3 protein: CASTSDIGGNTIYF

J gene: TRBJ1-1
V gene: TRBV20-1
CDR3 protein: CSAEQTEAFF

J gene: TRBJ2-7
V gene: TRBV5-4
CDR3 protein: CASSLSSGSSYEQYF

J gene: TRBJ2-2
V gene: TRBV9
CDR3 protein: CASSVTVTGELFF

J gene: TRBJ1-6
V gene: TRBV9
CDR3 protein: CASSESDRLYNSPLHF

J gene: TRBJ2-4
V gene: TRBV23-1
CDR3 protein: CASSRFRRSSQNIQYF

J gene: TRBJ1-1
V gene: TRBV7-9
CDR3 protein: CASSLGGRDGTEAFF

J gene: TRBJ2-1
V gene: TRBV4-2
CDR3 protein: CASSQTGGPVNEQFF

J gene: TRBJ2-7
V gene: TRBV5-6
CDR3 protein: CASSLVGTGLYEQYF

J gene: TRBJ2-7
V gene: TRBV27
CDR3 protein: CASRSGGRREQYF

J gene: TRBJ2-5
V gene: TRBV7-2
CDR3 protein: CASRRPGTAETQYF

J gene: TRBJ1-3
V gene: TRBV5-4
CDR3 protein: CASSFDRVGNTIYF

J gene: TRBJ2-7
V gene: TRBV5-6
CDR3 protein: CASSGTLRSSYEQYF

J gene: TRBJ2-7
V gene: TRBV5-6
CDR3 protein: CASSLYYEQYF

J gene: TRBJ2-1
V gene: TRBV21-1
CDR3 protein: CASSTGLVSNEQFF

J gene: TRBJ2-2
V gene: TRBV18
CDR3 protein: CASSPLTGTGELFF

J gene: TRBJ2-1
V gene: TRBV18
CDR3 protein: CASTTGNAGGEQFF

J gene: TRBJ2-7
V gene: TRBV4-3
CDR3 protein: CASSQFRTGTNEQYF